The 32 T cell receptor beta chains given below trace back to one sample, sequenced in a study of cytomegalovirus exposure and HLA in healthy donors. Primers: 60 Vbeta forward and 13 Jbeta reverse. Method: immunoSEQ multiplex PCR; TCRdb's copy keeps in-frame clones and lacks some. The data contain approximately 170,000 clones, about 81% of them singletons. The sample comprised PBMCs. The receptors derive from a man aged 30 to 39 in good health and CMV-seropositive.

The chain uses TRBV4-3 and TRBJ2-3, with 10 bases fitting TRBD2. The CDR3 contains 16 residues. Germline CDR1 is LGHNA and CDR2 is YSLEER. With 3 bases clipped from V and 5 bases from J, the junction kept 8 bases outside the gene matches. DNA of the CDR3: TGCGCCAGCAGCCAGGCCCCTAGCGGGAGTGGAGATACGCAGTATTTT. This encodes CASSQAPSGSGDTQYF.

This clone is deemed medium-sized. The V gene is TRBV7-2, the J gene TRBJ2-7; tentative D call: TRBD1 (6 bases). Trimming removed 5 bases from V and 7 bases from J, with 12 bases in between. Germline-derived CDR1 and CDR2 are SGHTA and FQGNSA. This CDR3 is built from 12 residues. CDR3 coding DNA: TGTGCCAGCAGCCCCAGGGGCCAAGAGCAGTACTTC. Translated, it gives CASSPRGQEQYF. The variable domain in full, completed from reference TRBV7-2 and TRBJ2-7, reads GAGVSQSPSNKVTEKGKDVELRCDPISGHTALYWYRQSLGQGLEFLIYFQGNSAPDKSGLPSDRFSAERTGGSVSTLTIQRTQQEDSAVYLCASSPRGQEQYFGPGTRLTVT.

As DNA, the CDR3 is TGTGCCAGCAGCCCGAGTCTGCCCTATAGCTCCTACGAGCAGTACTTC. Amino acids: CASSPSLPYSSYEQYF. The chain combines TRBV7-9 with TRBJ2-7, with D unresolved. The germline gives CDR1 SEHNR, CDR2 FQNEAQ (reference sequence). The CDR3 consists of 16 residues. V dropped 5 bases and J dropped 0 bases, with 17 bases sitting between them.

The rearrangement joins TRBV7-2 to TRBJ1-5; TRBD1 aligns across 8 bases. The CDR3 extends over 15 amino acids. V trimming: 2 bases; J trimming: 7 bases; junction bases outside the gene matches: 7. Germline-derived CDR1 and CDR2 are SGHTA and FQGNSA. CDR3: CASSLSQGAWQPQHF. In nucleotides, the CDR3 is TGTGCCAGCAGCTTATCGCAGGGGGCCTGGCAGCCCCAGCATTTT.

For the CDR3, the DNA is TGTGCCAGCACGGGACAGCAGGGTGAAAAACTGTTTTTT. Protein sequence: CASTGQQGEKLFF. V is TRBV6-1 and J is TRBJ1-4; 7 bases are a match to TRBD1. The CDR3 length is 13 residues. Germline-derived CDR1 and CDR2 are MNHNS and SASEGT. With 7 bases clipped from V and 7 bases from J, the junction kept 6 bases outside the gene matches.

This sequence joins TRBV29-1 and TRBJ2-3; a weak D match, TRBD2 (7 bases). Deletions cut 4 bases from V and 1 base from J, with 9 bases between. Germline CDR1 reads SQVTM; CDR2 reads ANQGSEA. The CDR3 is 13 amino acids. CDR3 loop: CSVGGGRTDTQYF. Here the CDR3 DNA reads TGCAGCGTTGGGGGGGGCCGCACAGATACGCAGTATTTT.

The V call is TRBV30, the J call TRBJ1-2; maybe TRBD1 (6 bases). Germline V gives CDR1 GTSNPN, CDR2 SVGIG (reference sequence). The CDR3 is 15 residues long. V gave up 4 bases and J gave up 5 bases, with 20 bases separating them. CDR3 nucleotides: TGTGCCTGGAACTACAGGGTTCTGATGAAGTATGGCTACACCTTC. As protein: CAWNYRVLMKYGYTF. Filled out from reference TRBV30 and TRBJ1-2, the complete variable domain reads SQTIHQWPATLVQPVGSPLSLECTVEGTSNPNLYWYRQAAGRGLQLLFYSVGIGQISSEVPQNLSASRPQDRQFILSSKKLLLSDSGFYLCAWNYRVLMKYGYTFGSGTRLTVV.

This clone was detected once. CDR3 in DNA: TGTGCCAGCAGCCGGGAGGCTACATACGAGCAGTACTTC. Translated, it gives CASSREATYEQYF. This sequence joins TRBV7-2 and TRBJ2-5; 7 bases map to TRBD2. Matching the DNA end better, TRBJ2-7 makes the J call doubtful. This CDR3 is 13 amino acids long. The germline CDR1 and CDR2 sequences are SGHTA and FQGNSA.

In this sample, this clone turned up a few times. This chain uses TRBV5-4 with TRBJ2-1; the match to TRBD1 covers 8 bases. The germline V gene has CDR1 SGHNT and CDR2 YYREEE (reference sequence). J lost 7 bases, V lost 6 bases, and 9 bases had no gene match. CDR3 size: 14 residues. As DNA, the CDR3 is TGTGCCAGCACCTCCAGGGGGCTGGAGAATGAGCAGTTCTTC. Protein product: CASTSRGLENEQFF.

CDR3 DNA: TGTGCCTGGAGTCTTTATAGCGGGAGCGGTACCCGCACAGATACGCAGTATTTT. Translating it yields CAWSLYSGSGTRTDTQYF. The chain carries TRBV30 and TRBJ2-3; 9 nucleotides align to TRBD2. Germline CDR1 and CDR2: GTSNPN and SVGIG (reference sequence). This CDR3 spans 18 amino acids. Germline trimming cut 2 bases from V and 1 base from J; bases unmatched to any gene: 13. Full variable domain (missing parts from reference TRBV30 and TRBJ2-3): SQTIHQWPATLVQPVGSPLSLECTVEGTSNPNLYWYRQAAGRGLQLLFYSVGIGQISSEVPQNLSASRPQDRQFILSSKKLLLSDSGFYLCAWSLYSGSGTRTDTQYFGPGTRLTVL.

The chain combines TRBV7-9 with TRBJ2-3; TRBD2 matches at 14 bases. Germline CDR1 and CDR2: SEHNR and FQNEAQ (reference sequence). V was clipped by 5 bases and J by 3 bases; unmatched bases: 4. The CDR3 is 16 amino acids. The CDR3 DNA sequence: TGTGCCAGCAGCAAGACTAGCGGGGGGGCAACAGATACGCAGTATTTT. Protein sequence: CASSKTSGGATDTQYF.

This rearrangement joins TRBV5-1 to TRBJ2-2; 9 nucleotides align to TRBD1. V was clipped by 2 bases and J by 5 bases; unmatched bases: 4. The germline V gene has CDR1 SGHRS and CDR2 YFSETQ. CDR3 length: 15 residues. The CDR3 protein is CASSFRDRATGELFF. The DNA for the CDR3 is TGCGCCAGCAGCTTCCGGGACAGGGCGACCGGGGAGCTGTTTTTT.

This clone is termed medium-sized (0.01 to 0.1%). The gene calls are TRBV13 and TRBJ2-7; TRBD2 matches at 12 bases. Per germline, CDR1 PRHDT and CDR2 FYEKMQ (reference sequence). J was trimmed by 2 bases and V by 5 bases; bases with no gene match: 10. The CDR3 extends over 17 amino acids. In DNA form, the CDR3 reads TGTGCCAGCAGCACACGGGACGGACTAGCGGGGACCTACGAGCAGTACTTC. Its translation is CASSTRDGLAGTYEQYF.

The chain carries TRBV28 and TRBJ1-2; D not certain. The CDR3 loop spans 13 amino acids. Trimming cost V 6 bases and J 2 bases, with 10 bases left between them. From germline, CDR1 is MDHEN and CDR2 SYDVKM. The CDR3 DNA is TGTGCCAGCAGCCAGACAATAAACTATGGCTACACCTTC. Translation gives CASSQTINYGYTF.

The V and J genes are TRBV14 and TRBJ2-2; no reliable D call. V was trimmed by 0 bases and J by 7 bases, leaving 6 bases between them. Germline CDR1 and CDR2: SGHDN and FVKESK. The length of the CDR3 is 13 residues. CDR3: CASSQDLDGELFF. The DNA of the CDR3 is TGTGCCAGCAGCCAAGATCTAGACGGGGAGCTGTTTTTT.

The chain carries TRBV7-2 and TRBJ2-2, with 11 bases lining up with TRBD2. CDR1 is SGHTA, CDR2 FQGNSA, per germline. J gave up 2 bases and V 1 base, and 6 bases lay outside the gene matches. The CDR3 runs to 18 residues. The CDR3 region is CASSLVILAGGNTGELFF. In DNA form, the CDR3 reads TGTGCCAGCAGCTTAGTGATCCTAGCGGGAGGTAACACCGGGGAGCTGTTTTTT.

The chain employs TRBV6-5 and TRBJ2-5; no firm D call. The CDR3 has 12 residues. The germline V gene encodes CDR1 MNHEY and CDR2 SVGAGI. V was cut by 8 bases and J by 1 base, with 8 bases left in between. The CDR3 loop is CASGWSQETQYF. DNA of the CDR3: TGTGCCAGCGGGTGGAGCCAAGAGACCCAGTACTTC.

The chain joins TRBV19 to TRBJ1-2; weak D call: TRBD1 (5 bases). Germline loops: CDR1 LNHDA, CDR2 SQIVND (reference sequence). V dropped 8 bases and J dropped 2 bases, with 12 bases sitting between them. The CDR3 length is 13 residues. CDR3 coding DNA: TGTGCCAGTCGGGCAGGGCCCAACTATGGCTACACCTTC. It encodes CASRAGPNYGYTF.

The chain couples TRBV4-1 to TRBJ2-1; TRBD2 might be the D (5 bases). Trimming left V 8 bases short and J 15 bases short, with 23 bases between. The germline V gene has CDR1 MGHRA and CDR2 YSYEKL. The CDR3 contains 13 residues. CDR3 protein: CASSRTGFDVGFF. DNA for the CDR3: TGCGCCAGCTCTCGGACTGGATTTGATGTTGGGTTCTTC.

Regarding this clone: An end of the junction does not agree with germline; a read error may underlie this. The V call is TRBV7-9, the J call TRBJ1-4; 9 bases are shared with TRBD1. The germline V gene has CDR1 SEHNR and CDR2 FQNEAQ (reference sequence). The CDR3 loop spans 18 amino acids. The CDR3 spells CSSSLQGAARLYGEKLFF. The CDR3 bases are TGTTCCAGCAGCTTACAGGGGGCGGCGCGGCTGTATGGTGAAAAACTGTTTTTT.

This chain links TRBV7-2 with TRBJ2-5; 10 bases match TRBD2. The germline CDR1 and CDR2 sequences are SGHTA and FQGNSA. This CDR3 has 14 amino acids. The J segment lost 4 bases and the V segment lost 9 bases, leaving 8 bases of the junction unmatched. The CDR3 is CASQSGGAGETQYF. In DNA, the CDR3 is TGTGCCAGTCAAAGCGGGGGGGCCGGAGAGACCCAGTACTTC. The variable domain in full, completed from reference TRBV7-2 and TRBJ2-5, reads GAGVSQSPSNKVTEKGKDVELRCDPISGHTALYWYRQSLGQGLEFLIYFQGNSAPDKSGLPSDRFSAERTGGSVSTLTIQRTQQEDSAVYLCASQSGGAGETQYFGPGTRLLVL.

The CDR3 bases are TGCGCCAGCAGCTTGCCTCACGGACTAGCGGGGGGTAACACCGGGGAGCTGTTTTTT. Protein: CASSLPHGLAGGNTGELFF. The chain couples TRBV5-1 to TRBJ2-2; 14 nucleotides agree with TRBD2. Germline V gives CDR1 SGHRS, CDR2 YFSETQ. The V gene end was trimmed by 1 base and the J gene end by 2 bases; junction bases not matched to a gene: 7. This CDR3 is built from 19 residues.

The J gene is TRBJ1-3, the V gene TRBV9; the match to TRBD1 covers 7 bases. The CDR3 contains 16 residues. Looked up from germline, CDR1 is SGDLS and CDR2 is YYNGEE. V gave up 3 bases and J gave up 0 bases; unmatched junction bases: 6. This CDR3 reads CASSAKTGNSGNTIYF. The CDR3 region has the DNA TGTGCCAGCAGCGCCAAGACAGGGAACTCTGGAAACACCATATATTTT.

This clone was seen a few times. The rearrangement uses TRBV7-9 and TRBJ2-1; D is possibly TRBD2 (6 bases). V gave up 2 bases and J gave up 8 bases, with 16 bases separating them. Germline V gene sequence: CDR1 SEHNR, CDR2 FQNEAQ (reference sequence). CDR3 size: 15 residues. The CDR3 bases are TGTGCCAGCAGCTTAAACCCCCTCCGGGAGCATGAGCAGTTCTTC. Its translation is CASSLNPLREHEQFF.

The V and J genes are TRBV7-2 and TRBJ1-1, with a tentative D call TRBD1 (5 bases). Between the trimmed V and J ends, which lost 0 bases and 1 base, there was a span of 9 bases. The CDR3 length is 15 residues. CDR1 is SGHTA and CDR2 is FQGNSA in the germline V gene. The CDR3 region has the DNA TGTGCCAGCAGCTTAGCGAAGACAGCGAACACTGAAGCTTTCTTT. Its translation: CASSLAKTANTEAFF.

This sequence joins TRBV29-1 and TRBJ1-1; D gene ambiguous. V was shortened by 6 bases and J by 0 bases, with 11 bases between the two germline ends. The CDR3 is made up of 13 amino acids. Germline V gene lookup returns CDR1 SQVTM and CDR2 ANQGSEA. Written as DNA, the CDR3 is TGCAGCGTATACGACACGGTGAACACTGAAGCTTTCTTT. Its translation is CSVYDTVNTEAFF.

The rearrangement links TRBV6-5 to TRBJ2-7; D is undetermined. The CDR3 consists of 15 residues. V lost 0 bases, J lost 4 bases, and 13 bases lay in between. Germline V gives CDR1 MNHEY, CDR2 SVGAGI. The CDR3 sequence is CASSYSTGYGYEQYF. The CDR3 DNA follows: TGTGCCAGCAGTTACTCGACCGGGTATGGATACGAGCAGTACTTC.

In regard to this clone: The same CDR3 arises from other DNA sequences in this sample as well. The J gene is TRBJ1-1, the V gene TRBV18; D unclear. Germline V gives CDR1 KGHSH, CDR2 LQKENI. The V end was cut by 3 bases, the J end by 6 bases, with 11 bases between. CDR3 length equals 13 residues. The CDR3 region has the DNA TGTGCCAGCTCACCGCGGGGAGGCGCTGAAGCTTTCTTT. This codes for CASSPRGGAEAFF. Combining the CDR3 with reference TRBV18 and TRBJ1-1 gives the whole variable domain NAGVMQNPRHLVRRRGQEARLRCSPMKGHSHVYWYRQLPEEGLKFMVYLQKENIIDESGMPKERFSAEFPKEGPSILRIQQVVRGDSAAYFCASSPRGGAEAFFGQGTRLTVV.

V and J are TRBV7-9 and TRBJ1-5; 9 nucleotides agree with TRBD1. V trimming: 4 bases; J trimming: 5 bases; junction bases outside the gene matches: 9. Germline values: CDR1 SEHNR, CDR2 FQNEAQ (reference sequence). The CDR3 loop spans 16 amino acids. The CDR3 DNA is TGTGCCAGCAGCTCAGGGGGACAGGGCCGTTATCAGCCCCAGCATTTT. Its protein product is CASSSGGQGRYQPQHF.

This clone has a single count. This chain joins TRBV6-5 and TRBJ2-3, with 8 bases that match TRBD1. V shed 0 bases and J 5 bases; nucleotides not matched to a gene: 1. CDR1 is MNHEY, CDR2 SVGAGI, per germline. This CDR3 comprises 14 residues. The CDR3 loop reads CASSYSGTGDTQYF. The CDR3 nucleotides are TGTGCCAGCAGTTACTCGGGGACAGGAGATACGCAGTATTTT.

In this sample, this clone turned up a few times. V gene TRBV4-1 combines with J gene TRBJ1-2; no firm D call. The length of the CDR3 is 16 residues. Trimming removed 0 bases from V and 5 bases from J, with 16 bases in between. Germline V gives CDR1 MGHRA, CDR2 YSYEKL. CDR3 residues: CASSQDSKPQAYGYTF. The CDR3 bases are TGCGCCAGCAGCCAAGATAGCAAACCCCAAGCTTATGGCTACACCTTC.

The V call is TRBV28, the J call TRBJ2-6; 8 bases match TRBD2. The V gene end was trimmed by 1 base and the J gene end by 4 bases; junction bases not matched to a gene: 12. Looked up from germline, CDR1 is MDHEN and CDR2 is SYDVKM. The CDR3 has 19 amino acids. The CDR3 bases are TGTGCCAGCAGTTTATTAACGGGAGGGGTGTGGGCCGGGGCCAACGTCCTGACTTTC. Its protein product is CASSLLTGGVWAGANVLTF.